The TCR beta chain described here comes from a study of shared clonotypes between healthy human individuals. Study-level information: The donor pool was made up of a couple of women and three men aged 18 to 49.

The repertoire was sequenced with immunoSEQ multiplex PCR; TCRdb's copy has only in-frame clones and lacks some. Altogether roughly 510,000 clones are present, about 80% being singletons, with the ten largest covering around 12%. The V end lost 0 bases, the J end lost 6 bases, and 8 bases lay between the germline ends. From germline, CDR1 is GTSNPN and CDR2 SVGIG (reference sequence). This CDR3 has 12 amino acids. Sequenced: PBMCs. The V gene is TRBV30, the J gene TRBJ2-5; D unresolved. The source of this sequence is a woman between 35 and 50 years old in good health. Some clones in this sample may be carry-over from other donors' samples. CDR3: CAWSVQLQTQYF. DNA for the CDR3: TGTGCCTGGAGTGTACAGTTGCAGACCCAGTACTTC.